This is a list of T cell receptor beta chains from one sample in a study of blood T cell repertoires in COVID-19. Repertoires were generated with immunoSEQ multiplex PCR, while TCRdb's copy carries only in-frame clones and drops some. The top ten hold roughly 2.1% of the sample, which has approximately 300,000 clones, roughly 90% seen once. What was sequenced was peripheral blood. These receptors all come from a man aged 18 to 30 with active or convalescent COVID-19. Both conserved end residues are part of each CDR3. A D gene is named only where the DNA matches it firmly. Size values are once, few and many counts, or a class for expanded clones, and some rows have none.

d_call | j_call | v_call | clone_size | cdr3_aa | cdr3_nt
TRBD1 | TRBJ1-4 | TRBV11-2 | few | CASSLVDRGLEKLFF | TGTGCCAGCAGCTTAGTCGACAGGGGGCTGGAAAAACTGTTTTTT
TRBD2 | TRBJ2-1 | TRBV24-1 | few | CATSDQGTSGYNEQFF | TGTGCCACCAGTGACCAAGGGACTAGCGGATACAATGAGCAGTTCTTC
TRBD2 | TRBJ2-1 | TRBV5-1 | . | CASRASGTSINEQFF | TGCGCCAGCAGGGCATCCGGGACTAGTATTAATGAGCAGTTCTTC
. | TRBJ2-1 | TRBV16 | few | CASSQRGYDEQFF | TGTGCCAGCAGCCAACGAGGGTACGATGAGCAGTTCTTC
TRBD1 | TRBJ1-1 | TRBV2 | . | CASARGDTEAFF | TGTGCCAGCGCCAGGGGGGACACTGAAGCTTTCTTT
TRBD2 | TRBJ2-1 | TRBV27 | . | CASSWTSGSRQFF | TGTGCCAGCAGTTGGACTAGCGGGAGTCGGCAGTTCTTC
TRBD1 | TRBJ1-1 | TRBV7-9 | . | CASSSGQPGMNTEAFF | TGTGCCAGCAGCTCGGGACAGCCGGGCATGAACACTGAAGCTTTCTTT
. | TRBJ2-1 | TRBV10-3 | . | CAITDRTYNEQFF | TGTGCCATCACAGACAGAACTTACAATGAGCAGTTCTTC
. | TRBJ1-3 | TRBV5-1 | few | CASSSGVGNTIYF | TGCGCCAGCAGCTCAGGGGTCGGAAACACCATATATTTT
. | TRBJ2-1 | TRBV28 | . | CASSSHGYNEQFF | TGTGCCAGCAGTTCCCACGGCTACAATGAGCAGTTCTTC
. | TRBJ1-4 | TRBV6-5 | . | CASSPDRLNEKLFF | TGTGCCAGCAGTCCAGACAGGCTGAATGAAAAACTGTTTTTT
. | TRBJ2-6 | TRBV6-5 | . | CASSLAFGANVLTF | TGTGCCAGCAGCCTAGCTTTTGGGGCCAACGTCCTGACTTTC
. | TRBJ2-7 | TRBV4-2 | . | CASSQDAHYRGSENYEQYF | TGTGCCAGCAGCCAAGACGCCCACTATAGGGGCTCGGAGAACTACGAGCAGTACTTC
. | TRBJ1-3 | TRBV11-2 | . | CASSLVLGNTIYF | TGTGCCAGCAGCTTAGTTCTTGGAAACACCATATATTTT
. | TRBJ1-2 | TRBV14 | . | CASSPHQQFGGGYTF | TGTGCCAGCAGCCCCCACCAACAGTTTGGTGGCGGCTACACCTTC
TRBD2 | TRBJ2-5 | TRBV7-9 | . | CASSSWTSGREETQYF | TGTGCCAGCAGCTCCTGGACTAGCGGGAGGGAGGAGACCCAGTACTTC
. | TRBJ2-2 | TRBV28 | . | CASTVNTGELFF | TGTGCCAGCACGGTGAACACCGGGGAGCTGTTTTTT
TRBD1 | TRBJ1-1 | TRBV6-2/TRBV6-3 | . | CASSSWDRRNTEAFF | TGTGCCAGCAGTTCCTGGGACAGGAGGAACACTGAAGCTTTCTTT
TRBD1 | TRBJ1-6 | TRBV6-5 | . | CASSQDRSFNSPLHF | TGTGCCAGCAGTCAGGACAGGAGCTTTAATTCACCCCTCCACTTT
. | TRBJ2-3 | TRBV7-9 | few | CASSLGAGLFTDTQYF | TGTGCCAGCAGCTTAGGTGCGGGTCTTTTCACAGATACGCAGTATTTT
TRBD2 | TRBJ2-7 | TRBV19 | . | CASSTLKGRVYEQYF | TGTGCCAGTAGCACATTAAAGGGGAGGGTCTACGAGCAGTACTTC
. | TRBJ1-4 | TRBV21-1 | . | CASYTGTGREKLFF | TGTGCCAGTTACACGGGGACAGGGAGGGAAAAACTGTTTTTT
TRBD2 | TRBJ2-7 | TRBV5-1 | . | CASSFTLAGSFPYEQYF | TGCGCCAGCAGCTTTACACTAGCGGGATCCTTTCCCTACGAGCAGTACTTC
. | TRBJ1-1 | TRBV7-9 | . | CASRHSAGNTEAFF | TGTGCCAGCAGACATAGCGCAGGGAACACTGAAGCTTTCTTT
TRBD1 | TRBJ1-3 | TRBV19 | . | CASSTRTGAPGNTIYF | TGTGCCAGTAGTACGCGGACAGGGGCCCCTGGAAACACCATATATTTT
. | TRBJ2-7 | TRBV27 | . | CASRPGGSRYEQYF | TGTGCCAGCAGGCCCGGAGGGTCTAGATACGAGCAGTACTTC
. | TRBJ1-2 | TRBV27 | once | CASSLRRNYGYTF | TGTGCCAGCAGTTTAAGGAGGAACTATGGCTACACCTTC
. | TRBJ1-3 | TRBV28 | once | CASSLGGYSGNTIYF | TGTGCCAGCAGTTTAGGGGGGTATTCTGGAAACACCATATATTTT
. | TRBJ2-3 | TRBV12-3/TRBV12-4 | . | CASSFQGTDTQYF | TGTGCCAGCAGTTTCCAGGGAACAGATACGCAGTATTTT
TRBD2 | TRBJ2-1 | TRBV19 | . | CATSTSGSYNEQFF | TGTGCCACTTCGACTAGCGGGAGCTACAATGAGCAGTTCTTC
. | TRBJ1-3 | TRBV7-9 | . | CASSLAWQDSGNTIYF | TGTGCCAGCAGCTTAGCGTGGCAGGACTCTGGAAACACCATATATTTT
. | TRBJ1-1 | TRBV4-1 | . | CASSQETQVNTEAFF | TGCGCCAGCAGCCAAGAGACGCAGGTGAACACTGAAGCTTTCTTT
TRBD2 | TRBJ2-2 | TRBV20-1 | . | CSASTGTSDAGELFF | TGCAGTGCTAGTACCGGGACTAGCGATGCCGGGGAGCTGTTTTTT
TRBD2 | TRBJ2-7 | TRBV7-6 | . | CASSPGSSGGSYEQYF | TGTGCCAGCAGCCCAGGGTCTAGCGGGGGCAGCTACGAGCAGTACTTC
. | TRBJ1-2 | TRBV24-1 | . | CATSGGSYGYTF | TGTGCCACCTCCGGGGGTTCCTATGGCTACACCTTC
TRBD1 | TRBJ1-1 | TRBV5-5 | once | CASSLPQGGTEAFF | TGTGCCAGCAGCTTGCCACAGGGGGGGACTGAAGCTTTCTTT
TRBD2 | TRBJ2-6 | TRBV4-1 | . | CASSPSTSGGLGANVLTF | TGCGCCAGCAGCCCGTCGACTAGCGGGGGATTGGGGGCCAACGTCCTGACTTTC
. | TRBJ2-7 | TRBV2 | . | CASKGGERSEQYF | TGTGCCAGCAAAGGGGGGGAGAGGTCCGAGCAGTACTTC
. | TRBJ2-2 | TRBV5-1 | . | CASSSAWSGELFF | TGCGCCAGCAGCTCAGCGTGGTCCGGGGAGCTGTTTTTT
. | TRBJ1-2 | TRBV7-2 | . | CASSLVTLGGYGYTF | TGTGCCAGCAGCTTAGTGACCTTGGGGGGGTATGGCTACACCTTC
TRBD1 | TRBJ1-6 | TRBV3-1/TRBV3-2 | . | CASSQANRGLSLHF | TGTGCCAGCAGCCAAGCCAACAGGGGGCTATCCCTCCACTTT
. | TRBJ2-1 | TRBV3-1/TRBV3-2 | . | CASSPVGALENEQFF | TGTGCCAGCAGCCCAGTTGGAGCCCTGGAGAATGAGCAGTTCTTC
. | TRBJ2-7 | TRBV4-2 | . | CASSFNRDNEQYF | TGTGCCAGCAGTTTTAACCGGGACAATGAGCAGTACTTC
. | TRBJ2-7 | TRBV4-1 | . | CASSQGRSGQYF | TGCGCCAGCAGCCAAGGAAGAAGCGGGCAGTACTTC
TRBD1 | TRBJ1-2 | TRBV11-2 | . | CASRMPGTGVGYTF | TGTGCCAGCAGAATGCCCGGGACAGGGGTAGGCTACACCTTC
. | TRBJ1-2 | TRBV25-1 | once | CASSDPGYGYTF | TGTGCCAGCAGTGACCCAGGGTATGGCTACACCTTC
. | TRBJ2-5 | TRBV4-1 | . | CASSQLTGTREETETQYF | TGCGCCAGCAGCCAATTAACAGGGACACGGGAGGAGACGGAGACCCAGTACTTC
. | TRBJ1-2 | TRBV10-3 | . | CATQDNYGYTF | TGTGCCACACAGGATAACTATGGCTACACCTTC